Shown below are 31 T cell receptor beta chains from a single sample sequenced in a study of T-cell reconstitution after alpha-beta-depleted transplantation in children. A TCRbeta library incorporating unique molecular identifiers was prepared. TCRdb called the PCR reads again in MiXCR, with one record for every CDR3 protein. This sample carries about 870,000 distinct CDR3 sequences, less than 20% of them seen once, and the ten largest clones take roughly 5%. The sample consisted of PBMCs, mostly from graft donor cells, taken 360 days after TCRalphabeta/CD19-depleted stem cell transplant. These receptors were obtained from a male patient younger than 18 who had a stem cell transplant for acute lymphoblastic leukemia, so the T cells may come from the graft donor.

This clonotype was seen ten or more times. This chain uses TRBV12-3 or TRBV12-4 with TRBJ2-7, with D perhaps matching TRBD1 or TRBD2 (6 bases each). This CDR3 contains 15 residues. V was shortened by 5 bases and J by 6 bases, with 20 bases between the two germline ends. CDR3 region: CASSPALRGVGEQYF. CDR3 in DNA: TGTGCCAGCAGTCCAGCATTGAGGGGGGTGGGCGAGCAGTACTTC.

This clonotype was recorded a few times. The V gene is TRBV18, the J gene TRBJ1-5, with a weak D call TRBD1 (6 bases). V gave up 5 bases and J gave up 4 bases, with 12 bases separating them. The CDR3 runs to 14 residues. From germline, CDR1 is KGHSH and CDR2 LQKENI. CDR3 amino acids: CASSALDSNQPQHF. The CDR3 DNA follows: TGTGCCAGCTCAGCACTGGACAGTAATCAGCCCCAGCATTTT.

This clonotype showed up just a few times. V gene TRBV4-2 combines with J gene TRBJ2-2; unclear D gene. V lost 3 bases, J lost 7 bases, and 9 bases lay in between. The CDR3 has 13 amino acids. Germline assignment: CDR1 LGHNA and CDR2 YNFKEQ. CDR3 in DNA: TGTGCCAGCAGCCAGGGCCTCGTCGGGGAGCTGTTTTTT. It encodes CASSQGLVGELFF.

This chain uses TRBV12-3 or TRBV12-4 with TRBJ1-1, with D hard to call. Trimming shortened V by 4 bases and J by 0 bases, and 6 bases separated the two germline ends. CDR3 length equals 13 residues. This CDR3 reads CASSWALNTEAFF. The CDR3 DNA reads TGTGCCAGCAGTTGGGCCTTGAACACTGAAGCTTTCTTT.

This clonotype was found many times. The rearrangement uses TRBV20-1 and TRBJ2-7, with D possibly called TRBD1 or TRBD2 (5 bases each). The CDR3 spans 14 residues. V was cut by 3 bases and J by 0 bases, with 12 bases left in between. Germline V gene lookup returns CDR1 DFQATT and CDR2 SNEGSKA (reference sequence). The CDR3 nucleotides read TGCAGTGCTAGGCCGGGGCACTCCTCCTACGAGCAGTACTTC. Its translation is CSARPGHSSYEQYF.

This clonotype has only a few counts. The gene calls are TRBV20-1 and TRBJ2-7, with 7 bases lining up with TRBD2. The CDR3 length is 12 residues. Looked up from germline, CDR1 is DFQATT and CDR2 is SNEGSKA (reference sequence). The ends lost 6 bases at V and 3 bases at J; junction bases unmatched: 5. This CDR3 reads CSAPRGSYEQYF. DNA for the CDR3: TGCAGTGCCCCGCGGGGGAGCTACGAGCAGTACTTC.

This sequence joins TRBV5-1 and TRBJ1-2; tentatively, D is TRBD1 (5 bases). This CDR3 is built from 15 residues. Germline V gene data show CDR1 as SGHRS and CDR2 as YFSETQ. V lost 6 bases, J lost 2 bases, and 17 bases lay in between. The CDR3, as DNA: TGCGCCAGCACGTACATCTTAGGGGTGAACTATGGCTACACCTTC. Protein sequence: CASTYILGVNYGYTF.

The V gene is TRBV10-2, the J gene TRBJ2-5, with 8 bases fitting TRBD2. The CDR3 consists of 15 residues. Germline CDR1 reads WSHSY; CDR2 reads SAAADI. The ends lost 4 bases at V and 0 bases at J; junction bases unmatched: 4. For the CDR3, the DNA is TGCGCCAGCAGTGCCCTAGCGGGTTACCAAGAGACCCAGTACTTC. It specifies CASSALAGYQETQYF.

This clonotype has only one observation. No conserved phenylalanine or tryptophan ends this CDR3, so it is likely a read error. The rearrangement joins TRBV3-1 to TRBJ1-1; 7 bases match TRBD1. The CDR3 contains 15 residues. With V trimmed by 3 bases and J by 5 bases, 9 bases remained unmatched. CDR1 and CDR2 (germline): LGHDT, YNNKEL (reference sequence). Here the CDR3 reads CASSHRGSRGTEAFC. The DNA for the CDR3 is TGTGCCAGCAGCCACCGTGGTAGCAGGGGGACTGAAGCTTTCTGT.

This clonotype appeared many times. The V gene is TRBV29-1, the J gene TRBJ2-3; no firm D call. The CDR3 is 13 amino acids. Germline V CDR1 and CDR2: SQVTM, ANQGSEA. V was clipped by 3 bases and J by 2 bases, with 9 bases between them. The CDR3 nucleotides read TGCAGCGTTGACCTGGCGGCCACAGATACGCAGTATTTT. As protein: CSVDLAATDTQYF.

The chain employs TRBV2 and TRBJ2-1, with no clear D. Trimming cost V 2 bases and J 1 base, with 6 bases left between them. Germline V CDR1 and CDR2: SNHLY, FYNNEI. The CDR3 contains 14 residues. The CDR3 DNA follows: TGTGCCAGCAGTGAACTAGAGTCCTACAATGAGCAGTTCTTC. Amino acids: CASSELESYNEQFF.

The chain couples TRBV24-1 to TRBJ2-5; D not certain. With 5 bases removed from V and 1 base from J, the gap between germline ends came to 16 bases. CDR1 and CDR2 from the germline V gene are KGHDR and SFDVKD. This CDR3 contains 16 residues. CDR3 loop: CATSVPHSRAQETQYF. The CDR3 DNA reads TGTGCCACCAGTGTCCCACACTCGCGAGCCCAAGAGACCCAGTACTTC.

This clonotype appeared a few times. The chain employs TRBV11-2 and TRBJ2-3; unclear D gene. V was pared by 3 bases and J by 2 bases, with 15 bases between. The germline CDR1 and CDR2 sequences are SGHAT and FQNNGV. The CDR3 is 16 residues long. Here the CDR3 DNA reads TGTGCCAGCAGCTTTTCCGGTGAACGGCTCACAGATACGCAGTATTTT. Translating gives CASSFSGERLTDTQYF.

There are many counts of this clonotype. The CDR3 bases are TGCGCCAGCAGCCCGGGGGACTCCTATAATTCACCCCTCCACTTT. It yields the protein CASSPGDSYNSPLHF. V usage is TRBV5-1 and J usage is TRBJ1-6, with D possibly TRBD1 on 5 matching bases. Trimming removed 4 bases at V and 0 bases at J, with 8 bases between. The CDR3 spans 15 residues. Germline CDR1 reads SGHRS; CDR2 reads YFSETQ.

Points on this clonotype: A read error may produce the germline difference seen at one junction end. The chain joins TRBV7-6 to TRBJ2-5, with 8 bases matching TRBD1. CDR3 size: 16 residues. Germline assignment: CDR1 SGHVS and CDR2 FNYEAQ. In nucleotides, the CDR3 is TGTGCCAGCAGCTTAGTGATGGGGACAGGCCAAGGGACCCAGTACTTC. Translated: CASSLVMGTGQGTQYF.

The genes are TRBV9 and TRBJ2-7; tentatively, D is TRBD1 (5 bases). The V end was cut by 0 bases, the J end by 5 bases, with 12 bases between. The germline CDR1 and CDR2 sequences are SGDLS and YYNGEE. The CDR3 is made up of 14 amino acids. The CDR3 DNA reads TGTGCCAGCAGCGTAGAGGCAGGGCTAAACGAGCAGTACTTC. Protein sequence: CASSVEAGLNEQYF.

The V gene is TRBV14, the J gene TRBJ2-1; D is unclear. Germline CDR1 and CDR2: SGHDN and FVKESK. The length of the CDR3 is 20 residues. The V and J ends lost 0 bases and 1 base respectively, with 22 bases between them. CDR3 coding DNA: TGTGCCAGCAGCCAAGATCGACGGAGTTCAGGACCAAGGTCCTACAATGAGCAGTTCTTC. Amino acids: CASSQDRRSSGPRSYNEQFF.

V is TRBV4-1 and J is TRBJ1-1; a weak D match, TRBD1 (5 bases). Germline V gene sequence: CDR1 MGHRA, CDR2 YSYEKL. This CDR3 comprises 16 residues. V was trimmed by 2 bases and J by 4 bases, leaving 17 bases between them. This CDR3 is CASSQWDPPPGTEAFF. The CDR3 region has the DNA TGCGCCAGCAGCCAATGGGACCCCCCGCCGGGCACTGAAGCTTTCTTT.

This clonotype was seen only a few times. The CDR3 DNA follows: TGTGCCAGTAGTAATGGACTAAGGCGGGAGGGCAATGAGCAGTTCTTC. It specifies CASSNGLRREGNEQFF. The rearrangement joins TRBV19 to TRBJ2-1; 9 nucleotides match TRBD2. After removal of 4 bases from V and 6 bases from J, the junction contained 10 bases not matched to a gene. CDR1 is LNHDA, CDR2 SQIVND, per germline (reference sequence). There are 16 residues in the CDR3.

This clonotype has only a few counts. The chain joins TRBV5-1 to TRBJ2-5, with D perhaps TRBD2 (6 bases). V shed 0 bases and J shed 5 bases, with 23 bases lying between them. This CDR3 has 18 amino acids. Per the germline V gene, CDR1 is SGHRS and CDR2 is YFSETQ. As DNA, the CDR3 is TGCGCCAGCAGCTTGGCTGGTGGGATCACGGGAGTGGTGGAGACCCAGTACTTC. This gives the protein CASSLAGGITGVVETQYF. Based on the CDR3 plus reference TRBV5-1 and TRBJ2-5, the full variable domain is KAGVTQTPRYLIKTRGQQVTLSCSPISGHRSVSWYQQTPGQGLQFLFEYFSETQRNKGNFPGRFSGRQFSNSRSEMNVSTLELGDSALYLCASSLAGGITGVVETQYFGPGTRLLVL.

This clonotype appeared once. The genes are TRBV9 and TRBJ1-1; no reliable D call. Deletions cut 2 bases from V and 1 base from J, with 6 bases between. Germline V CDR1 and CDR2: SGDLS, YYNGEE. The CDR3 is 13 residues long. CDR3 region: CASSVIGNTEAFF. In DNA form, the CDR3 reads TGTGCCAGCAGCGTGATAGGGAACACTGAAGCTTTCTTT.

The chain links TRBV5-1 to TRBJ2-1, with 12 bases that match TRBD2. V was pared by 5 bases and J by 4 bases, with 4 bases of the junction left unmatched. Germline CDR1 SGHRS, CDR2 YFSETQ. The CDR3 length is 15 residues. In nucleotides, the CDR3 is TGCGCCAGCAGGGTCACTAGCGGGAGGTACAATGAGCAGTTCTTC. Protein: CASRVTSGRYNEQFF. Variable domain in full (rest from reference TRBV5-1 and TRBJ2-1): KAGVTQTPRYLIKTRGQQVTLSCSPISGHRSVSWYQQTPGQGLQFLFEYFSETQRNKGNFPGRFSGRQFSNSRSEMNVSTLELGDSALYLCASRVTSGRYNEQFFGPGTRLTVL.

The chain has TRBV10-3 and TRBJ2-3; TRBD2 matches 8 bases. Germline CDR1 reads ENHRY; CDR2 reads SYGVKD. V lost 4 bases, J lost 0 bases, and 3 bases stayed unmatched. The CDR3 length is 15 residues. This chain's CDR3 is CAISGTSGSTDTQYF. CDR3 sequence (DNA): TGTGCCATCAGTGGTACTAGCGGTAGCACAGATACGCAGTATTTT.

This clonotype appeared many times. V is TRBV3-1 and J is TRBJ1-1; 10 nucleotides line up with TRBD1. Germline CDR1 reads LGHDT; CDR2 reads YNNKEL (reference sequence). This CDR3 has 14 amino acids. With 3 bases clipped from V and 10 bases from J, the junction kept 8 bases outside the gene matches. The CDR3 loop reads CASSHLTGGQGAFF. For the CDR3, the DNA is TGTGCCAGCAGCCATTTGACAGGGGGCCAGGGAGCTTTCTTT.

The chain couples TRBV5-1 to TRBJ1-3, with no clear D. In germline, CDR1 is SGHRS, CDR2 YFSETQ. This CDR3 has 14 residues. The V gene lost 4 bases and the J gene lost 4 bases, with 12 bases spanning the gap. The CDR3 DNA sequence: TGCGCCAGCAGCCAAGTGGACGCGGGAAACACCATATATTTT. Translated, it gives CASSQVDAGNTIYF.

This clonotype was observed at least ten times. This chain connects TRBV9 to TRBJ2-1; 8 nucleotides align to TRBD2. Trimming took 4 bases from V and 4 from J; bases not matched to a gene: 16. Germline V gives CDR1 SGDLS, CDR2 YYNGEE. The CDR3 runs 18 residues. The CDR3 protein is CASSTSFQPGGPYNEQFF. CDR3 DNA: TGTGCCAGCAGCACCAGCTTTCAACCGGGAGGGCCGTACAATGAGCAGTTCTTC.

This chain connects TRBV29-1 to TRBJ2-4; no clear D gene. Trimming stripped 6 bases from V and 0 bases from J, with 12 bases between. Per the germline V gene, CDR1 is SQVTM and CDR2 is ANQGSEA. The CDR3 spans 14 residues. CDR3 loop: CSVSQSGAKNIQYF. In DNA form, the CDR3 reads TGCAGCGTCTCACAGTCCGGAGCCAAAAACATTCAGTACTTC.

This clonotype was counted only a few times. The genes are TRBV9 and TRBJ2-1; D is ambiguous. This CDR3 has 17 amino acids. V lost 0 bases to trimming and J lost 0 bases, with 13 bases between them. From germline, CDR1 is SGDLS and CDR2 YYNGEE. The CDR3 loop reads CASSVDISPGSYNEQFF. DNA for the CDR3: TGTGCCAGCAGCGTAGATATTAGCCCAGGCTCCTACAATGAGCAGTTCTTC.

This clonotype was seen ten or more times. This chain uses TRBV13 with TRBJ2-7; D gene unclear. Germline V gives CDR1 PRHDT, CDR2 FYEKMQ (reference sequence). This CDR3 contains 13 residues. The V end lost 4 bases, the J end lost 2 bases, and 9 bases lay between the germline ends. The chain's CDR3 is CASSSDTAYEQYF. The CDR3 DNA reads as TGTGCCAGCAGCTCCGACACAGCCTACGAGCAGTACTTC.

This clonotype appeared many times. The chain recombines TRBV12-3 or TRBV12-4 with TRBJ1-3; D remains unclear. V was shortened by 3 bases and J by 3 bases, with 0 bases between the two germline ends. The CDR3 is made up of 11 amino acids. The CDR3 DNA follows: TGTGCCAGCAGTTTTGGAAACACCATATATTTT. It yields the protein CASSFGNTIYF.

The rearrangement joins TRBV9 to TRBJ2-1; weak D call: TRBD2 (5 bases). V lost 0 bases and J lost 3, with 10 bases in between. The CDR3 is 15 residues long. Per the germline V gene, CDR1 is SGDLS and CDR2 is YYNGEE. The CDR3 DNA is TGTGCCAGCAGCGTAGATTCGGAGGACTACAATGAGCAGTTCTTC. This codes for CASSVDSEDYNEQFF.